A selection of T cell receptor beta chains follows, all from one sample in a study of CD8+CD57+ T cells in acquired aplastic anemia. TCRdb analysed the reads with MiXCR anew, one entry per CDR3 protein. This sample has 150,000 to 200,000 distinct CDR3 sequences; 40% to 55% occur once, and the top ten carry 1.1%. The sequenced sample consisted of sorted CD4+, CD8+, or CD8+CD57+ T cells (not recorded which) from PBMCs. All receptors derive from a human donor with aplastic anemia. Both conserved end residues are part of each CDR3. A D gene is named only where the DNA matches it firmly. Clone size is given for some rows only: seen once, a few or many times, or a class if the clone is expanded.

abundance: NA
v_gene: TRBV2
d_gene: NA
j_gene: TRBJ2-3
CDR3nt: TGTGCCAGCACAACGTCAGATACGCAGTATTTT
CDR3aa: CASTTSDTQYF

abundance: NA
v_gene: TRBV3-1
d_gene: NA
j_gene: TRBJ1-2
CDR3nt: TGTGCCAGCAGCCAAGTTGGGACAAACTATAACTATGGCTACACCTTC
CDR3aa: CASSQVGTNYNYGYTF

abundance: NA
v_gene: TRBV25-1
d_gene: NA
j_gene: TRBJ2-7
CDR3nt: TGTGCCAGCAGTGCTCCGAGACAACTTTACGAGCAGTACTTC
CDR3aa: CASSAPRQLYEQYF

abundance: many
v_gene: TRBV3-1
d_gene: TRBD1
j_gene: TRBJ1-6
CDR3nt: TGTGCCAGCAGCCTTTGGACAGGGAGCTCCTATAATTCACCCCTCCACTTT
CDR3aa: CASSLWTGSSYNSPLHF

abundance: NA
v_gene: TRBV19
d_gene: NA
j_gene: TRBJ1-1
CDR3nt: TGTGCCAGTACCCTTCGAGGCGAAGCTTTCTTT
CDR3aa: CASTLRGEAFF

abundance: many
v_gene: TRBV7-3
d_gene: TRBD2
j_gene: TRBJ2-1
CDR3nt: TGTGCCAGCAAGGGACTAGCGGGGGCCTCTGGGAATGAGCAGTTCTTC
CDR3aa: CASKGLAGASGNEQFF

abundance: NA
v_gene: TRBV24-1
d_gene: NA
j_gene: TRBJ2-3
CDR3nt: TGTGCCACCAGTGATCGACTCAACCCGGATACGCAGTACTTT
CDR3aa: CATSDRLNPDTQYF

abundance: NA
v_gene: TRBV5-5
d_gene: NA
j_gene: TRBJ1-1
CDR3nt: TGTGCCAGCAGCTTCATAAACACTGAAGCTTTCTTT
CDR3aa: CASSFINTEAFF

abundance: many
v_gene: TRBV11-2
d_gene: NA
j_gene: TRBJ1-3
CDR3nt: TGTGCCAGCAGCCCCGGGACGGCGGGGGGAAACACCATATATTTT
CDR3aa: CASSPGTAGGNTIYF

abundance: NA
v_gene: TRBV18
d_gene: NA
j_gene: TRBJ1-1
CDR3nt: TGTGCCAGCTCACCACCGAGGCCCGGGACTCAACACCCAGGGGCTTTCTTT
CDR3aa: CASSPPRPGTQHPGAFF

abundance: NA
v_gene: TRBV20-1
d_gene: TRBD1
j_gene: TRBJ2-5
CDR3nt: TGCAGTGTTAGGGGGACAGGACCGTGGACCCAGTACTTC
CDR3aa: CSVRGTGPWTQYF

abundance: NA
v_gene: TRBV25-1
d_gene: TRBD1
j_gene: TRBJ2-7
CDR3nt: TGTGCCAGCACCTCGGGACAGGGGGCGCGAGAGCAGTACTTC
CDR3aa: CASTSGQGAREQYF

abundance: NA
v_gene: TRBV15
d_gene: NA
j_gene: TRBJ1-3
CDR3nt: TGTGCCACCAGCAGAGACAGGGATGGAAACACCATATATTTT
CDR3aa: CATSRDRDGNTIYF

abundance: many
v_gene: TRBV14
d_gene: NA
j_gene: TRBJ2-7
CDR3nt: TGTGCCAGCAGCATCTTCTCCGGGACACGAACCTACGAGCAGTACTTC
CDR3aa: CASSIFSGTRTYEQYF

abundance: many
v_gene: TRBV10-2
d_gene: NA
j_gene: TRBJ1-1
CDR3nt: TGCGCCAGCAGTGACGTTAGGGGGGGAGGGACTGAAGCTTTCTTT
CDR3aa: CASSDVRGGGTEAFF

abundance: NA
v_gene: TRBV11-1
d_gene: NA
j_gene: TRBJ2-1
CDR3nt: TGTGCCAGCAGCTTAGGTGCAGGGTTGGATGAGCAGTTCTTC
CDR3aa: CASSLGAGLDEQFF

abundance: NA
v_gene: TRBV25-1
d_gene: TRBD2
j_gene: TRBJ2-7
CDR3nt: TGTGCCAGCAGTAAGAGCGGGGGAGGATACGAGCAGTACTTC
CDR3aa: CASSKSGGGYEQYF

abundance: NA
v_gene: TRBV6-2/TRBV6-3
d_gene: NA
j_gene: TRBJ2-7
CDR3nt: TGTGCCAGCAGTTACTGGACTCCACAGTACGAGCAGTACTTC
CDR3aa: CASSYWTPQYEQYF

abundance: NA
v_gene: TRBV7-9
d_gene: NA
j_gene: TRBJ2-7
CDR3nt: TGTGCCAGCAGCACTCGACTAGGCGAGCAGTACTTC
CDR3aa: CASSTRLGEQYF

abundance: many
v_gene: TRBV7-6
d_gene: TRBD2
j_gene: TRBJ2-7
CDR3nt: TGTGCCAGCAGCCCCATGGGAGGGGCGGGGTTAGGCTCCTACGAGCAGTACTTC
CDR3aa: CASSPMGGAGLGSYEQYF

abundance: NA
v_gene: TRBV7-3
d_gene: TRBD2
j_gene: TRBJ2-1
CDR3nt: TGTGCCAGCCGTCAGCGGGGGGACTCCTACAATGAGCAGTTCTTC
CDR3aa: CASRQRGDSYNEQFF

abundance: few
v_gene: TRBV7-3
d_gene: NA
j_gene: TRBJ2-1
CDR3nt: TGTGCCAGCAGCCGCGGCTACAATGAGCAGTTCTTC
CDR3aa: CASSRGYNEQFF

abundance: many
v_gene: TRBV25-1
d_gene: NA
j_gene: TRBJ1-1
CDR3nt: TGTGCCAGCAGTGGGACAGTTATGAACACTGAAGCTTTCTTT
CDR3aa: CASSGTVMNTEAFF

abundance: once
v_gene: TRBV19
d_gene: NA
j_gene: TRBJ1-5
CDR3nt: TGTGCCAGTAGTATAGCAGGACATCAGCCCCAGCATTTT
CDR3aa: CASSIAGHQPQHF